Presented here are 24 T cell receptor beta chains from one specimen sequenced in a study of early T cells in non-severe SARS-CoV-2 infection. Each CDR3 protein gets one entry after TCRdb re-called the 5' RACE reads with MiXCR. The sample contains around 26,000 distinct CDR3 sequences, around 4.6% of which appear only once. Sequencing was performed on whole blood. These TCRs come from an adult who was a healthcare worker with PCR-confirmed SARS-CoV-2 infection or an uninfected control (not recorded which).

The chain joins TRBV24-1 to TRBJ2-2, with TRBD1 matching over 8 bases. Trimming cost V 1 base and J 6 bases; bases outside gene matches: 6. There are 16 residues in the CDR3. Per germline, CDR1 KGHDR and CDR2 SFDVKD. Written as DNA, the CDR3 is TGTGCCACCAGTGATTTCGGGCAGGGGGCCGCCGGGGAGCTGTTTTTT. It translates to CATSDFGQGAAGELFF.

This clonotype was recorded at least ten times. V and J are TRBV11-1 and TRBJ2-5, with 7 bases identical to TRBD1. Trimming removed 5 bases from V and 2 bases from J; junction bases left unmatched: 5. The CDR3 runs to 14 residues. Germline CDR1 is SGHAT and CDR2 is FQDESV (reference sequence). CDR3 nucleotide sequence: TGTGCCAGCAGCAGAGGGGACAGTCAAGAGACCCAGTACTTC. Translated: CASSRGDSQETQYF.

This clonotype is medium-sized by share. The CDR3 coding sequence is TGTGCCAGCAGCTGGGATTACACAGATACGCAGTATTTT. The encoded protein is CASSWDYTDTQYF. J is TRBJ2-3 and V is TRBV7-6; D remains unclear. Germline V gene lookup returns CDR1 SGHVS and CDR2 FNYEAQ. The CDR3 is 13 residues long. V shed 4 bases and J shed 2 bases, with 7 bases lying between them.

This clonotype was seen at least ten times. DNA of the CDR3: TGTGCCAGCAGTTTGAGGGGTAATTCACCCCTCCACTTT. It is translated as CASSLRGNSPLHF. V usage is TRBV12-3 or TRBV12-4 and J usage is TRBJ1-6; possible D gene TRBD1, 5 bases. V lost 3 bases and J 6 bases, leaving 6 bases between the germline ends. CDR3 size: 13 residues.

This clonotype was recorded many times. The rearrangement joins TRBV20-1 to TRBJ2-5; D call uncertain. This CDR3 has 11 amino acids. Germline V lookup: CDR1 DFQATT, CDR2 SNEGSKA (reference sequence). V was cut by 0 bases and J by 5 bases, with 4 bases left in between. The DNA for the CDR3 is TGCAGTGCTAGAGATTTGGAGACCCAGTACTTC. Translated: CSARDLETQYF.

This clonotype was observed at least ten times. This sequence joins TRBV20-1 and TRBJ2-7; tentatively, D is TRBD1 (5 bases). The CDR3 runs 12 residues. CDR1 is DFQATT, CDR2 SNEGSKA, per germline (reference sequence). The V and J ends lost 3 bases and 5 bases respectively, with 11 bases between them. In DNA, the CDR3 is TGCAGTGCTAGGACAGTTGGTGACGAGCAGTACTTC. Translation: CSARTVGDEQYF.

This clonotype is medium-sized by share. The CDR3 here is CSGGTDYGYTF. Here the CDR3 DNA reads TGCAGCGGTGGGACAGATTATGGCTACACCTTC. The genes are TRBV29-1 and TRBJ1-2; TRBD1 matches at 7 bases. J was trimmed by 5 bases and V by 7 bases; bases with no gene match: 4. CDR1 and CDR2 (germline): SQVTM, ANQGSEA. This CDR3 is built from 11 residues.

Ten or more counts support this clonotype. This sequence joins TRBV5-6 and TRBJ2-1; unclear D gene. The CDR3 is 15 residues long. Looked up from germline, CDR1 is SGHDT and CDR2 is YYEEEE. V lost 0 bases to trimming and J lost 0 bases, with 7 bases between them. In DNA, the CDR3 is TGTGCCAGCAGCTTGGTTCAGAGCTCCTACAATGAGCAGTTCTTC. Its protein is CASSLVQSSYNEQFF.

This clonotype turned up a few times. This chain joins TRBV7-8 and TRBJ2-2, with D unresolved. Germline lookup yields CDR1 SGHVS and CDR2 FQNEAQ. The CDR3 length is 15 residues. Trimming stripped 6 bases from V and 6 bases from J, with 17 bases between. The CDR3 DNA sequence: TGTGCCAGCAGTGGAGTCCGCCACGGTGCCGGGGAGCTGTTTTTT. Protein: CASSGVRHGAGELFF.

The sample holds many counts of this clonotype. The chain couples TRBV29-1 to TRBJ2-1; D not resolved. The ends were cut back, 1 base at V and 6 bases at J, with 7 bases in the middle. CDR3 size: 12 residues. The germline V gene has CDR1 SQVTM and CDR2 ANQGSEA. CDR3 nucleotides: TGCAGCGTTGAAGGGCTAGTCAATGAGCAGTTCTTC. Its translation: CSVEGLVNEQFF.

In this sample, this clonotype turned up a few times. The rearrangement uses TRBV4-1 and TRBJ2-3; 10 nucleotides match TRBD2. The CDR3 has 17 residues. J lost 3 bases, V lost 0 bases, and 6 bases had no gene match. CDR1 and CDR2 (germline): MGHRA, YSYEKL. DNA of the CDR3: TGCGCCAGCAGCCAAGATGGAGCGGGAGGGCTTACAGATACGCAGTATTTT. This codes for CASSQDGAGGLTDTQYF.

This clonotype was detected many times. The chain recombines TRBV7-6 with TRBJ2-2; D is undetermined. The CDR3 extends over 12 amino acids. Trimming left V 6 bases short and J 6 bases short, with 8 bases between. Germline CDR1 reads SGHVS; CDR2 reads FNYEAQ. CDR3 nucleotide sequence: TGTGCCAGCAGTCCTAACCCCGGGGAGCTGTTTTTT. Its protein product is CASSPNPGELFF.

This clonotype showed up many times. The chain uses TRBV9 and TRBJ2-1, with D possibly matching TRBD1 (5 bases). The germline V gene has CDR1 SGDLS and CDR2 YYNGEE. CDR3 size: 17 residues. V lost 1 base, J lost 0 bases, and 14 bases lay in between. CDR3 loop: CASSVNARGGSYNEQFF. The CDR3 DNA reads TGTGCCAGCAGCGTAAACGCTAGGGGCGGCTCCTACAATGAGCAGTTCTTC.

This clonotype was found many times. This sequence joins TRBV19 and TRBJ2-1, with D uncertain. Trimming pared 6 bases from V and 2 bases from J, leaving 11 bases between. Germline V gene data show CDR1 as LNHDA and CDR2 as SQIVND (reference sequence). The CDR3 sequence is 14 residues long. CDR3 in DNA: TGTGCCAGTAGGTCAGGCTATACCTACAATGAGCAGTTCTTC. Amino acids: CASRSGYTYNEQFF.

This clonotype was observed a handful of times. The chain recombines TRBV6-2 or TRBV6-3 with TRBJ2-5; no firm D call. The V end was cut by 2 bases, the J end by 5 bases, with 9 bases between. The CDR3 sequence is 13 residues long. Germline assignment: CDR1 MNHEY and CDR2 SVGEGT. This chain's CDR3 is CASSYESWETQYF. As DNA, the CDR3 is TGTGCCAGCAGTTACGAGTCTTGGGAGACCCAGTACTTC.

The table lists this clonotype with many counts. The chain uses TRBV24-1 and TRBJ2-3; 7 positions agree with TRBD2. Germline V gene data show CDR1 as KGHDR and CDR2 as SFDVKD. V shed 3 bases, J shed 4 bases, and the junction held 15 bases outside the gene matches. The CDR3 contains 18 residues. The CDR3 here is CATSDPGLTGGGADTQYF. In nucleotides, the CDR3 is TGTGCCACCAGTGATCCGGGCCTCACGGGAGGCGGGGCAGATACGCAGTATTTT.

This clonotype has a count of ten or more. The rearrangement links TRBV19 to TRBJ2-1, with 11 nucleotides matching TRBD1. Germline V lookup: CDR1 LNHDA, CDR2 SQIVND (reference sequence). V lost 7 bases, J lost 3 bases, and 5 bases stayed unmatched. The CDR3 spans 15 residues. CDR3 amino acids: CASTQGQGDYNEQFF. CDR3 bases: TGTGCCAGTACCCAGGGACAGGGGGACTACAATGAGCAGTTCTTC.

At least ten counts were recorded for this clonotype. The chain couples TRBV7-2 to TRBJ1-1, with a weak D call TRBD1 (5 bases). The CDR3 is made up of 13 amino acids. CDR1 and CDR2 (germline): SGHTA, FQGNSA. Trimming removed 2 bases from V and 9 bases from J, with 13 bases in between. As DNA, the CDR3 is TGTGCCAGCAGCTTATACAGGCAGTCGAAAGCTTTCTTT. Translated: CASSLYRQSKAFF. Using reference TRBV7-2 and TRBJ1-1 for the parts outside the CDR3, the full variable domain is GAGVSQSPSNKVTEKGKDVELRCDPISGHTALYWYRQSLGQGLEFLIYFQGNSAPDKSGLPSDRFSAERTGGSVSTLTIQRTQQEDSAVYLCASSLYRQSKAFFGQGTRLTVV.

There are many counts of this clonotype. J is TRBJ2-3 and V is TRBV7-8, with D possibly matching TRBD1 (6 bases). The CDR3 has 18 residues. Trimming left V 5 bases short and J 6 bases short, with 27 bases between. Germline V CDR1 and CDR2: SGHVS, FQNEAQ. CDR3 in amino acids: CASSPQGQSGYLVDTQYF. Written as DNA, the CDR3 is TGTGCCAGCAGCCCCCAAGGACAGAGTGGGTATTTGGTTGATACGCAGTATTTT. Full variable domain (rest looked up from reference TRBV7-8 and TRBJ2-3): GAGVSQSPRYKVAKRGQDVALRCDPISGHVSLFWYQQALGQGPEFLTYFQNEAQLDKSGLPSDRFFAERPEGSVSTLKIQRTQQEDSAVYLCASSPQGQSGYLVDTQYFGPGTRLTVL.

In this sample, this clonotype turned up a few times. V is TRBV9 and J is TRBJ1-5; TRBD1 is a possible D gene (6 bases). Looked up from germline, CDR1 is SGDLS and CDR2 is YYNGEE. This CDR3 is built from 17 residues. V was trimmed by 4 bases and J by 4 bases, leaving 21 bases between them. The CDR3 spells CASSLALPQDRNQPQHF. The CDR3 region has the DNA TGTGCCAGCAGCTTAGCCCTCCCCCAGGACAGAAATCAGCCCCAGCATTTT.

This clonotype was counted at least ten times. This chain links TRBV29-1 with TRBJ2-7, with 8 bases identical to TRBD2. Germline CDR1 SQVTM, CDR2 ANQGSEA. V lost 8 bases and J lost 0; bases outside the gene matches: 3. There are 12 residues in the CDR3. Written as DNA, the CDR3 is TGCAGCATAAGCGGGAGCTCCTACGAGCAGTACTTC. This sequence encodes CSISGSSYEQYF.

This clonotype has ten or more counts. V is TRBV12-3 or TRBV12-4 and J is TRBJ2-4; TRBD1 is a possible D gene (6 bases). The CDR3 length is 14 residues. V was cut by 5 bases and J by 0 bases, with 8 bases left in between. DNA of the CDR3: TGTGCCAGCAGTGGGACATTAGCCAAAAACATTCAGTACTTC. Protein product: CASSGTLAKNIQYF.

This clonotype occurred many times. J is TRBJ1-1 and V is TRBV6-2 or TRBV6-3, with 8 bases matching TRBD1. After removal of 1 base from V and 0 bases from J, the junction contained 4 bases not matched to a gene. Germline CDR1 MNHEY, CDR2 SVGEGT. The CDR3 covers 16 residues. The CDR3 is CASSYFRGRVNTEAFF. CDR3 sequence (DNA): TGTGCCAGCAGTTACTTCAGGGGGCGCGTGAACACTGAAGCTTTCTTT.

CDR3 nucleotide sequence: TGTGCCAGTAGCGTACCGGGACAGCGCAATCAGCCCCAGCATTTT. This translates into CASSVPGQRNQPQHF. This chain links TRBV19 with TRBJ1-5, with 7 positions matching TRBD1. V was pared by 6 bases and J by 2 bases, with 7 bases of the junction left unmatched. This CDR3 is built from 15 residues. Germline V gene sequence: CDR1 LNHDA, CDR2 SQIVND (reference sequence). Full variable domain (outside the CDR3, taken from reference TRBV19 and TRBJ1-5): DGGITQSPKYLFRKEGQNVTLSCEQNLNHDAMYWYRQDPGQGLRLIYYSQIVNDFQKGDIAEGYSVSREKKESFPLTVTSAQKNPTAFYLCASSVPGQRNQPQHFGDGTRLSIL.